The entry below describes one T cell receptor (beta chain). The antigen is unknown. TCR beta cDNA libraries included unique molecular identifiers. Each CDR3 protein gets one entry after TCRdb re-called the PCR reads with MiXCR. This repertoire shows roughly 540,000 distinct CDR3 sequences, roughly 34% found once; its top ten account for less than 6%. This sample stems from a study of post-analysis software for immune sequencing data. Turning to the study itself: Relapsing-remitting, secondary progressive and progressive-relapsing multiple sclerosis courses were included. Study conclusions and caveats: Comparison of patients with controls showed four or five TRBV segments more frequent in patients, TRBV5-6, TRBV5-1 and TRBV20-1 among them. Among multiple sclerosis patients, normalized Chao1 diversity was significantly below that of controls.

The CDR3 sequence is 14 residues long. Germline V CDR1 and CDR2: KGHSH, LQKENI. The V segment lost 2 bases and the J segment 4 bases; nucleotides outside the gene matches: 4. The sequencing sample was made of blood. The receptor comes from a girl under 18 with multiple sclerosis. The chain couples TRBV18 to TRBJ2-7; TRBD2 aligns across 8 bases. CDR3 region: CASSPRASGYEQYF. CDR3 sequence (DNA): TGTGCCAGCTCACCAAGGGCTAGCGGGTACGAGCAGTACTTC.